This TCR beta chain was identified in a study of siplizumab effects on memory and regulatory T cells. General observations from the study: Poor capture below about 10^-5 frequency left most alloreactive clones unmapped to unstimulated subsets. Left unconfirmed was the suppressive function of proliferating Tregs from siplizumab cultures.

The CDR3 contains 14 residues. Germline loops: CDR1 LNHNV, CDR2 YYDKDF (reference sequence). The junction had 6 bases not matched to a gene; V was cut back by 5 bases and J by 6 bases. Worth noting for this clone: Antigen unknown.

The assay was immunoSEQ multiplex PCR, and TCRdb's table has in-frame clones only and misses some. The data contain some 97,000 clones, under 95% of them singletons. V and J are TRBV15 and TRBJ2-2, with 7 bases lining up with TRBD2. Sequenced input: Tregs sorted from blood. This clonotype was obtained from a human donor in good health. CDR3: CATSGEGWSGELFF. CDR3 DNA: TGTGCCACCAGCGGGGAGGGCTGGTCCGGGGAGCTGTTTTTT.